Below are 15 T cell receptor beta chains sequenced from a single sample in a study of T cells in Graves' hyperthyroidism and ophthalmopathy. RNA transcripts gave rise to amplified TCR beta CDR3 regions. When the TCR CDR3 underwent first-round RT-PCR, the HTBI primer set was used. TCRdb passed the multiplex PCR reads through MiXCR, listing each CDR3 protein once. The table records fewer than 750,000 distinct CDR3 sequences, around 15% of them present only once. The specimen sequenced was blood. Receptors were obtained from a woman between 45 and 60 years old with Graves' ophthalmopathy.

The chain is built from TRBV4-1 and TRBJ2-7; 7 bases line up with TRBD2. V trimming: 0 bases; J trimming: 0 bases; junction bases outside the gene matches: 5. In germline, CDR1 is MGHRA, CDR2 YSYEKL. This CDR3 region has 16 residues. The CDR3 sequence is CASSQETAGDSYEQYF. CDR3 coding DNA: TGCGCCAGCAGCCAAGAGACTGCGGGGGACTCCTACGAGCAGTACTTC.

This clonotype was seen many times. This CDR3 is CASSSPGGWYEQYF. DNA of the CDR3: TGTGCCAGCAGTTCCCCGGGGGGTTGGTACGAGCAGTACTTC. The rearrangement uses TRBV28 and TRBJ2-7; 7 bases agree with TRBD2. The CDR3 extends over 14 amino acids. J was trimmed by 4 bases and V by 4 bases; bases with no gene match: 7. Looked up from germline, CDR1 is MDHEN and CDR2 is SYDVKM.

This clonotype came up many times. The chain joins TRBV20-1 to TRBJ1-3; D is unresolved. V lost 4 bases to trimming and J lost 0 bases, with 10 bases between them. The CDR3 sequence is 14 residues long. The germline gives CDR1 DFQATT, CDR2 SNEGSKA (reference sequence). The CDR3, as DNA: TGCAGTGCTAACGACATCTTCTCTGGAAACACCATATATTTT. This codes for CSANDIFSGNTIYF.

In this sample, this clonotype turned up a few times. The chain combines TRBV28 with TRBJ2-2; D might be TRBD1 (6 bases). Per germline, CDR1 MDHEN and CDR2 SYDVKM. The CDR3 is 16 residues long. Trimming took off 5 bases at V and 0 bases at J, with 13 bases between the two ends. The CDR3 protein is CASSLPTGANTGELFF. The CDR3 DNA is TGTGCCAGCAGTCTCCCGACAGGCGCGAACACCGGGGAGCTGTTTTTT.

The chain combines TRBV20-1 with TRBJ2-7, with 7 bases matching TRBD1. The CDR3 extends over 13 amino acids. Losses at the gene ends were 2 bases for V and 4 bases for J; bases not matched to a gene: 5. Germline CDR1 DFQATT, CDR2 SNEGSKA (reference sequence). CDR3 sequence reads: CSARSQGLYEQYF. For the CDR3, the DNA is TGCAGTGCTAGATCACAGGGGCTATACGAGCAGTACTTC.

This clonotype was recorded at least ten times. This chain connects TRBV29-1 to TRBJ2-7; D perhaps matches TRBD2 (5 bases). Looked up from germline, CDR1 is SQVTM and CDR2 is ANQGSEA. V lost 8 bases and J 2 bases, leaving 19 bases between the germline ends. This CDR3 has 14 amino acids. The CDR3 sequence: CSPGSTSVAYEQYF. The CDR3 bases are TGCAGCCCCGGATCTACTAGTGTGGCCTACGAGCAGTACTTC.

This clonotype was observed many times. The chain has TRBV28 and TRBJ2-4; D remains ambiguous. Germline V gene sequence: CDR1 MDHEN, CDR2 SYDVKM. The V end lost 4 bases, the J end lost 8 bases, and 15 bases lay between the germline ends. This CDR3 is 14 amino acids long. The CDR3 is CASSSRFLRDIQYF. The CDR3 region has the DNA TGTGCCAGCAGTTCCCGATTTCTGAGAGACATTCAGTACTTC.

This clonotype was observed many times. The chain employs TRBV4-1 and TRBJ1-3; TRBD1 agrees at 7 bases. The V gene end was trimmed by 3 bases and the J gene end by 7 bases; junction bases not matched to a gene: 15. Germline V CDR1 and CDR2: MGHRA, YSYEKL. CDR3 length equals 17 residues. In nucleotides, the CDR3 is TGCGCCAGCAGCCAGCAGGGGGTAGACGTCGCCGGTAACACCATATATTTT. Translated, it gives CASSQQGVDVAGNTIYF.

A note on this clonotype: It may be a read error: a sequence one base away is much more abundant. The chain combines TRBV28 with TRBJ2-1; TRBD1 matches 8 bases. Unmatched junction bases numbered 5, after V lost 2 bases and J lost 8 bases. This CDR3 has 14 amino acids. CDR1 and CDR2 from the germline V gene are MDHEN and SYDVKM. CDR3 amino acids: CASSLPGQVYEQFF. For the CDR3, the DNA is TGTGCCAGCAGTTTACCGGGACAGGTCTATGAGCAGTTCTTC. The complete variable domain, with remaining parts taken from reference TRBV28 and TRBJ2-1, reads DVKVTQSSRYLVKRTGEKVFLECVQDMDHENMFWYRQDPGLGLRLIYFSYDVKMKEKGDIPEGYSVSREKKERFSLILESASTNQTSMYLCASSLPGQVYEQFFGPGTRLTVL.

This clonotype was found many times. The chain couples TRBV7-2 to TRBJ2-3; 10 nucleotides match TRBD1. The V and J ends lost 1 base and 2 bases, in that order; junction bases with no gene match: 9. Germline loops: CDR1 SGHTA, CDR2 FQGNSA. The CDR3 runs 18 residues. The CDR3 DNA reads TGTGCCAGCAGCTTAGGACAGGGGGCCCGATTTTACACAGATACGCAGTATTTT. Translation gives CASSLGQGARFYTDTQYF.

This clonotype occurred many times. This rearrangement joins TRBV10-3 to TRBJ2-1; 8 bases agree with TRBD2. The V and J ends lost 3 bases and 8 bases, in that order; junction bases with no gene match: 15. Per germline, CDR1 ENHRY and CDR2 SYGVKD. The CDR3 sequence is 17 residues long. The DNA for the CDR3 is TGTGCCATCAGTGATGTTAGCGGGATTCTTACCACATATGAGCAGTTCTTC. This gives the protein CAISDVSGILTTYEQFF.

The sample holds many counts of this clonotype. The chain's CDR3 is CASSDGTEGVYGYTF. The DNA of the CDR3 is TGTGCCAGCAGCGACGGGACGGAGGGGGTCTATGGCTACACCTTC. The chain combines TRBV9 with TRBJ1-2; TRBD1 is a possible D gene (6 bases). CDR3 length equals 15 residues. Germline V gene lookup returns CDR1 SGDLS and CDR2 YYNGEE. V lost 3 bases, J lost 4 bases, and 16 bases lay in between.

The chain recombines TRBV5-4 with TRBJ1-4; 8 nucleotides line up with TRBD1. J lost 7 bases, V lost 4 bases, and 9 bases had no gene match. The germline V gene encodes CDR1 SGHNT and CDR2 YYREEE (reference sequence). The CDR3 has 15 residues. This chain's CDR3 is CASSPRTGPGEKLFF. The CDR3 region has the DNA TGTGCCAGCAGCCCAAGGACAGGGCCTGGTGAAAAACTGTTTTTT.

The CDR3, as DNA: TGCAGTGCTAGACCCCACAGGGGAAGGACAGATACGCAGTATTTT. It codes for CSARPHRGRTDTQYF. The chain links TRBV20-1 to TRBJ2-3; 7 nucleotides agree with TRBD1. The V gene's germline CDR1 is DFQATT and CDR2 SNEGSKA (reference sequence). CDR3 size: 15 residues. Germline trimming cut 2 bases from V and 3 bases from J; bases unmatched to any gene: 8.

The gene calls are TRBV6-5 and TRBJ1-4; D is undetermined. The CDR3 consists of 13 residues. CDR1 is MNHEY and CDR2 is SVGAGI in the germline V gene. V lost 0 bases, J lost 10 bases, and 9 bases lay in between. CDR3 nucleotides: TGTGCCAGCAGTTACTCCGGCAGCGCAAAACTGTTTTTT. Translation gives CASSYSGSAKLFF.